This is a list of T cell receptor beta chains from one sample in a study of technical replicates of blood from a handful of donors. Sequenced by immunoSEQ multiplex PCR; TCRdb stores in-frame clones only, minus some. The data hold about 83,000 clones, with about 90% observed a single time. Sequencing input: T cells isolated from PBMCs. All receptors come from a human donor in good health. CDR3s include the opening cysteine and the closing phenylalanine or tryptophan. D genes are given only for firm matches. Clone size appears in some rows only: once, few, many, or a class for an expanded clone.

clone size,D gene,J gene,V gene,CDR3 protein,CDR3 DNA
NA,TRBD1,TRBJ1-5,TRBV11-1,CASSPGTGRGPQHF,TGTGCCAGCAGCCCGGGGACAGGGCGCGGGCCCCAGCATTTT
NA,NA,TRBJ1-4,TRBV19,CASSSRQAAAEKLFF,TGTGCCAGTAGTAGCAGACAGGCCGCAGCTGAAAAACTGTTTTTT
NA,NA,TRBJ2-7,TRBV5-6,CASNPHAVYEQYF,TGTGCCAGCAACCCCCATGCGGTCTACGAGCAGTACTTC
NA,TRBD1,TRBJ2-1,TRBV6-1,CASSEDRGSSYNEQFF,TGTGCCAGCAGTGAAGACAGGGGCAGCTCCTACAATGAGCAGTTCTTC
NA,NA,TRBJ2-3,TRBV11-1,CASSLRGTDTQYF,TGTGCCAGCAGCTTGCGGGGCACAGATACGCAGTATTTT
NA,NA,TRBJ2-7,TRBV15,CATSRDRVETYEQYF,TGTGCCACCAGCAGAGATCGTGTAGAGACCTACGAGCAGTACTTC
NA,NA,TRBJ2-7,TRBV28,CASSPPDRREQYF,TGTGCCAGCAGCCCTCCGGACAGAAGGGAGCAGTACTTC
NA,TRBD2,TRBJ2-3,TRBV11-2,CASSLVSGGRTDTQYF,TGTGCCAGCAGCTTAGTCAGCGGGGGTCGAACAGATACGCAGTATTTT
NA,TRBD2,TRBJ2-5,TRBV5-1,CASSSFHSGSETQYF,TGCGCCAGCAGCAGCTTCCATAGCGGGAGTGAGACCCAGTACTTC
NA,TRBD1,TRBJ1-5,TRBV14,CASSETTGAGQPQHF,TGTGCCAGCAGCGAGACTACAGGGGCAGGTCAGCCCCAGCATTTT
NA,TRBD2,TRBJ2-5,TRBV9,CASSERGGAVKETQYF,TGTGCCAGCAGTGAACGCGGGGGGGCCGTGAAAGAGACCCAGTACTTC
few,TRBD1,TRBJ1-1,TRBV12-5,CASGWGTGNTEAFF,TGTGCTAGTGGTTGGGGGACAGGGAACACTGAAGCTTTCTTT